These T cell receptor beta chains were read from a single sample in a study of regulatory T cells in long-lasting Graves disease. Using its own MiXCR run on the multiplex PCR reads, TCRdb lists one record per CDR3 protein. The sample consists of about 540,000 distinct CDR3 sequences, roughly 12% of them appearing once. The same sample was also studied in work on T cells in Graves' hyperthyroidism and ophthalmopathy.

Source: peripheral blood mononuclear cells (PBMCs), taken at new diagnosis, from a patient treated with antithyroid drugs. The receptor source for this set is a man between 25 and 39 years old with Graves disease. The conserved cysteine and the conserved F or W are not part of the CDR3 here. Fields, in order: CDR3 length, J gene, clone size, V gene, CDR3 protein. Rows give clone size only sometimes, using once, few, many, or a class for an expanded clone.

length: 9; J: TRBJ1-2; size: NA; V: TRBV29-1; CDR3: SGAGDRGYT
length: 12; J: TRBJ1-6; size: few; V: TRBV10-3; CDR3: AISAEVGNSPLH
length: 11; J: TRBJ2-7; size: NA; V: TRBV2; CDR3: ASSRLNSYEQY
length: 13; J: TRBJ2-5; size: many; V: TRBV12-3/TRBV12-4; CDR3: ASSLTGLSIETQY
length: 12; J: TRBJ2-1; size: NA; V: TRBV5-1; CDR3: ASSLAQDYNEQS
length: 14; J: TRBJ2-5; size: many; V: TRBV6-5; CDR3: ASSSLRTPGGETQY
length: 12; J: TRBJ2-7; size: many; V: TRBV11-2; CDR3: ASSLARTIAEQY
length: 12; J: TRBJ1-4; size: many; V: TRBV7-8; CDR3: ASSLRGGREKLF
length: 9; J: TRBJ1-2; size: many; V: TRBV28; CDR3: ASSRQVGYT
length: 14; J: TRBJ2-3; size: many; V: TRBV6-1; CDR3: ASSAQQGGDPDTQY
length: 12; J: TRBJ2-3; size: few; V: TRBV19; CDR3: ASGQGALTDTQY
length: 15; J: TRBJ2-1; size: NA; V: TRBV27; CDR3: ASSPGLAGGPGDEQF
length: 12; J: TRBJ1-5; size: many; V: TRBV2; CDR3: ATRPDVHNQPQH
length: 12; J: TRBJ2-3; size: many; V: TRBV12-3/TRBV12-4; CDR3: ASSSLPSTDTQY
length: 14; J: TRBJ2-6; size: NA; V: TRBV10-1; CDR3: ASSDPRAGGANVLT
length: 12; J: TRBJ2-7; size: many; V: TRBV27; CDR3: ASSLSTGSDEQY
length: 11; J: TRBJ2-7; size: NA; V: TRBV7-3; CDR3: ASSSRGKGEQY